These 25 T cell receptor beta chains came from one sample sequenced in a study of blood T cells in healthy people across ages. A second PCR, run for roughly 7 to 12 cycles, used a sample-barcoded 5' primer plus a J-beta primer mix. Each CDR3 protein is one row after TCRdb ran MiXCR on the 5' RACE reads. The sample includes approximately 850,000 distinct CDR3 sequences, 58% of them seen just once. Source material: blood. The receptors come from a man aged 25-40 years in good health.

This chain links TRBV30 with TRBJ1-1; a possible D gene is TRBD1 (6 bases). Germline lookup yields CDR1 GTSNPN and CDR2 SVGIG (reference sequence). The CDR3 extends over 13 amino acids. V was trimmed by 5 bases and J by 0 bases, leaving 10 bases between them. CDR3 residues: CAWGGTLNTEAFF. The CDR3 DNA reads TGTGCCTGGGGGGGGACACTGAACACTGAAGCTTTCTTT.

The genes are TRBV7-2 and TRBJ1-1; weak D call: TRBD1 (6 bases). With 1 base removed from V and 2 bases from J, the gap between germline ends came to 14 bases. The CDR3 runs to 16 residues. The germline V gene has CDR1 SGHTA and CDR2 FQGNSA. DNA for the CDR3: TGTGCCAGCAGCTTAGGCAGGGGCCGCGGTAACACTGAAGCTTTCTTT. Translation: CASSLGRGRGNTEAFF.

This clonotype has only a few counts. This chain links TRBV2 with TRBJ2-3, with 12 positions matching TRBD2. Germline CDR1 is SNHLY and CDR2 is FYNNEI. V was pared by 6 bases and J by 0 bases, with 10 bases of the junction left unmatched. The CDR3 loop spans 18 amino acids. In DNA, the CDR3 is TGTGCCAGCAGGTCGGGACTAGCGGGCACTACTAGCACAGATACGCAGTATTTT. The encoded protein is CASRSGLAGTTSTDTQYF. Complete variable domain (other parts from reference TRBV2 and TRBJ2-3): EPEVTQTPSHQVTQMGQEVILRCVPISNHLYFYWYRQILGQKVEFLVSFYNNEISEKSEIFDDQFSVERPDGSNFTLKIRSTKLEDSAMYFCASRSGLAGTTSTDTQYFGPGTRLTVL.

The chain is built from TRBV7-6 and TRBJ2-1, with TRBD2 matching 16 bases. V lost 5 bases, J lost 4 bases, and 8 bases stayed unmatched. The CDR3 is 18 amino acids. Germline CDR1 is SGHVS and CDR2 is FNYEAQ. The CDR3 DNA reads as TGTGCCAGCAGCCCTGGGGGACTAGCGGGAGGGCTATACAATGAGCAGTTCTTC. This sequence encodes CASSPGGLAGGLYNEQFF.

V gene TRBV20-1 combines with J gene TRBJ2-5; 13 bases align to TRBD2. With 3 bases clipped from V and 11 bases from J, the junction kept 15 bases outside the gene matches. The CDR3 consists of 16 residues. CDR1 and CDR2 from the germline V gene are DFQATT and SNEGSKA (reference sequence). CDR3 amino acids: CSASVLAGGAVREQYF. The CDR3 DNA follows: TGCAGTGCTAGTGTACTAGCGGGAGGGGCTGTGCGGGAGCAGTACTTC.

The V and J genes are TRBV7-9 and TRBJ2-5; TRBD2 matches at 7 bases. The V gene's germline CDR1 is SEHNR and CDR2 FQNEAQ (reference sequence). The V segment lost 4 bases and the J segment 0 bases; nucleotides outside the gene matches: 5. The CDR3 has 15 amino acids. CDR3 DNA sequence: TGTGCCAGCAGCTCGGGACTATCGTACCAAGAGACCCAGTACTTC. It yields the protein CASSSGLSYQETQYF.

The chain uses TRBV4-2 and TRBJ2-5; no clear D. The J call is uncertain, as TRBJ2-7 better fits the DNA end. This CDR3 comprises 17 residues. CDR1 is LGHNA and CDR2 is YNFKEQ in the germline V gene. The CDR3: CASSQDSSSLSSSEQYF. The CDR3 DNA sequence: TGTGCCAGCAGCCAAGATAGTTCTTCCCTTTCGTCGAGCGAGCAGTACTTC.

Written as DNA, the CDR3 is TGCGCCAGCAGCCTCCACCTAGGGGGCTGGAACACTGAAGCTTTCTTT. Protein sequence: CASSLHLGGWNTEAFF. V and J are TRBV4-1 and TRBJ1-1, with 7 bases fitting TRBD1. Germline-derived CDR1 and CDR2 are MGHRA and YSYEKL. The CDR3 length is 16 residues. V lost 4 bases and J lost 1; bases outside the gene matches: 9.

This clonotype was seen many times. The chain carries TRBV20-1 and TRBJ2-7, with a weak D call TRBD2 (6 bases). Per the germline V gene, CDR1 is DFQATT and CDR2 is SNEGSKA (reference sequence). Trimming stripped 6 bases from V and 1 base from J, with 19 bases between. The CDR3 length is 15 residues. CDR3 residues: CSALRLGARSYEQYF. The CDR3 DNA sequence: TGCAGTGCCCTGAGACTAGGGGCCCGATCCTACGAGCAGTACTTC.

The rearrangement uses TRBV29-1 and TRBJ2-4; D remains unclear. Near its end, the DNA agrees better with TRBJ2-7, so the J call may be wrong. The CDR3 consists of 12 residues. The germline gives CDR1 SQVTM, CDR2 ANQGSEA. The CDR3: CSVGFDGYEQYF. The CDR3 DNA is TGCAGCGTTGGATTCGACGGCTACGAGCAGTACTTC.

The chain recombines TRBV20-1 with TRBJ2-4; 8 nucleotides line up with TRBD2. The J call may be in error: the DNA end matches TRBJ2-7 better. Germline V CDR1 and CDR2: DFQATT, SNEGSKA (reference sequence). The CDR3 covers 17 residues. The DNA for the CDR3 is TGCAGTGCTAGAGGACCACTAAGCGGGAGTACCTTCGGCGAGCAGTACTTC. This codes for CSARGPLSGSTFGEQYF.

This clonotype was seen once. This chain uses TRBV2 with TRBJ2-1, with D hard to call. Germline V lookup: CDR1 SNHLY, CDR2 FYNNEI. CDR3 size: 11 residues. Trimming cost V 8 bases and J 11 bases, with 13 bases left between them. The DNA for the CDR3 is TGTGCCAGCGAGTACAGCACCCAGCAGTTCTTC. It translates to CASEYSTQQFF.

The chain has TRBV4-2 and TRBJ1-1, with TRBD1 matching over 7 bases. CDR3 length: 16 amino acids. In germline, CDR1 is LGHNA, CDR2 YNFKEQ. V dropped 4 bases and J dropped 4; count of bases not matched to a gene: 12. CDR3 sequence (DNA): TGTGCCAGCAGCCCCCGACAGGGAGGCCCGGGCACTGAAGCTTTCTTT. Translation gives CASSPRQGGPGTEAFF.

The rearrangement uses TRBV7-9 and TRBJ2-1; D assignment may be TRBD1 or TRBD2 (5 bases each). The CDR3 has 14 amino acids. In germline, CDR1 is SEHNR, CDR2 FQNEAQ (reference sequence). Trimming pared 5 bases from V and 9 bases from J, leaving 17 bases between. CDR3 in amino acids: CASSRGRGEGEQFF. In DNA, the CDR3 is TGTGCCAGCAGCCGGGGAAGGGGTGAAGGTGAGCAGTTCTTC.

The V call is TRBV27, the J call TRBJ1-2; 11 bases match TRBD1. The J segment lost 8 bases and the V segment lost 5 bases, leaving 10 bases of the junction unmatched. This CDR3 has 15 amino acids. In germline, CDR1 is MNHEY, CDR2 SMNVEV (reference sequence). This CDR3 reads CASSPDWDRGGGYTF. CDR3 coding DNA: TGTGCCAGCAGTCCCGATTGGGACAGGGGGGGCGGCTACACCTTC.

The chain combines TRBV12-3 or TRBV12-4 with TRBJ1-1; a weak D match, TRBD1 (6 bases). The CDR3 sequence is 15 residues long. V was pared by 3 bases and J by 0 bases, with 11 bases between. The CDR3 loop is CASSLGDTLNTEAFF. As DNA, the CDR3 is TGTGCCAGCAGTTTGGGGGACACCCTGAACACTGAAGCTTTCTTT.

The chain combines TRBV3-1 with TRBJ2-7; 8 nucleotides agree with TRBD2. CDR1 and CDR2 from the germline V gene are LGHDT and YNNKEL (reference sequence). V lost 6 bases, J lost 1 base, and 2 bases stayed unmatched. CDR3 size: 13 residues. CDR3 amino acids: CASRSGGSYEQYF. Here the CDR3 DNA reads TGTGCCAGCAGGAGCGGGGGTTCCTACGAGCAGTACTTC.

V is TRBV7-2 and J is TRBJ2-5; D is uncertain. V lost 2 bases and J lost 0, with 10 bases in between. Germline V lookup: CDR1 SGHTA, CDR2 FQGNSA. CDR3 length: 15 amino acids. Here the CDR3 DNA reads TGTGCCAGCAGCTTACTGGTTGACTACCAAGAGACCCAGTACTTC. Protein product: CASSLLVDYQETQYF.

This chain joins TRBV7-2 and TRBJ2-7; 13 nucleotides agree with TRBD2. The germline gives CDR1 SGHTA, CDR2 FQGNSA. V shed 1 base and J 5 bases; nucleotides not matched to a gene: 2. The CDR3 runs 15 residues. The CDR3 protein is CASSLVLAGGNEQYF. The CDR3 DNA reads TGTGCCAGCAGCTTAGTACTAGCGGGAGGGAACGAGCAGTACTTC.

In nucleotides, the CDR3 is TGCAGTGCTAGGGTTCCTGGGACGAACACCGGGGAGCTGTTTTTT. Its protein is CSARVPGTNTGELFF. This rearrangement joins TRBV20-1 to TRBJ2-2; no reliable D call. The CDR3 runs 15 residues. Per the germline V gene, CDR1 is DFQATT and CDR2 is SNEGSKA (reference sequence). V was cut by 3 bases and J by 0 bases, with 11 bases left in between.

The gene calls are TRBV9 and TRBJ2-3; TRBD2 matches 11 bases. This CDR3 is built from 19 residues. Trimming took 4 bases from V and 4 from J; bases not matched to a gene: 17. CDR1 is SGDLS and CDR2 is YYNGEE in the germline V gene. The CDR3 nucleotides are TGTGCCAGCAGCCAGGCGGCCGTTACACCGGGACTAGCGGCAGATACGCAGTATTTT. Protein product: CASSQAAVTPGLAADTQYF.

J is TRBJ1-4 and V is TRBV7-9; D remains unclear. The CDR3 spans 12 residues. V lost 6 bases to trimming and J lost 8 bases, with 10 bases between them. Germline V gene data show CDR1 as SEHNR and CDR2 as FQNEAQ (reference sequence). The DNA for the CDR3 is TGTGCCAGCAGAGAGAGAAGCGAAAAACTGTTTTTT. This gives the protein CASRERSEKLFF.

This clonotype was counted a few times. The chain combines TRBV24-1 with TRBJ2-4, with TRBD2 as a possible D gene (6 bases). This CDR3 region has 13 residues. The V and J ends lost 5 bases and 8 bases respectively, with 12 bases between them. Per germline, CDR1 KGHDR and CDR2 SFDVKD. CDR3 amino acids: CATSGGVLDIQYF. The CDR3 DNA reads as TGTGCCACCAGTGGCGGGGTTCTTGACATTCAGTACTTC.

Comment on this clonotype: One junction end disagrees with the germline gene, perhaps due to a read error. This chain links TRBV20-1 with TRBJ2-3, with 9 bases fitting TRBD2. The CDR3 runs 15 residues. Per the germline V gene, CDR1 is DFQATT and CDR2 is SNEGSKA (reference sequence). CDR3 residues: CSTRGASGGTDTQYF. The CDR3 nucleotides read TGCAGTACTAGGGGAGCTAGCGGGGGCACAGATACGCAGTATTTT.

The chain uses TRBV4-1 and TRBJ2-5; 10 positions match TRBD1. This CDR3 contains 16 residues. CDR1 is MGHRA, CDR2 YSYEKL, per germline. The V and J ends lost 5 bases and 11 bases, in that order; junction bases with no gene match: 17. The CDR3 here is CASSDPGQGLVNEQYF. The CDR3 nucleotides read TGCGCCAGCAGCGACCCGGGACAGGGGCTGGTGAATGAGCAGTACTTC.